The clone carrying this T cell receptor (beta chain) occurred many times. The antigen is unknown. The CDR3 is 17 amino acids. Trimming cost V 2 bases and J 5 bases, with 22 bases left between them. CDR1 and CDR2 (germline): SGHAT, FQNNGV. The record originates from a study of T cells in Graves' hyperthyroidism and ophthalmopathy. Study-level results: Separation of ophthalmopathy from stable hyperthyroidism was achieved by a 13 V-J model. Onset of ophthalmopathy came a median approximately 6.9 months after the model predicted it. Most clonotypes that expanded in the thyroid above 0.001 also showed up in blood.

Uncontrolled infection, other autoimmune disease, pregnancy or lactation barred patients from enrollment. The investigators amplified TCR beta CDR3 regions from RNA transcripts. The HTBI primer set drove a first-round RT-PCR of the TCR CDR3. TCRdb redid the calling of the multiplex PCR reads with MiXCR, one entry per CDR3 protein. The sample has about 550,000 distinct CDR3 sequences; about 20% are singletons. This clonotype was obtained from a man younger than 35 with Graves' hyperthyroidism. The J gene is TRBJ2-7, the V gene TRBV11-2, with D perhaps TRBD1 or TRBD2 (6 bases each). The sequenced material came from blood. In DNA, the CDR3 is TGTGCCAGCAGCTTAAGGGGGGCTGGGTCGGGCGGCGACGAGCAGTACTTC. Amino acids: CASSLRGAGSGGDEQYF.